Shown below are 6 T cell receptor beta chains from a single sample sequenced in a study of Ad26.COV2.S vaccination and SARS-CoV-2 variants (dated by TCRdb to 2020 to 2022). This sample's treatment or condition label indicates: 15 to 20 received Ad26.COV2.S at low or high dose, single or two shots; about five received placebo; per-sample allocation not given. Repertoires of vaccine and placebo recipients were sequenced from samples taken on day 63 after the first injection. Receptors were amplified or captured by the immunoSEQ multiplex PCR assay. TCRdb limited this immuneACCESS table to in-frame rearrangements with V and J called. A share of clones is missing; checked studies link under half to unresolved V genes, and the rest is unexplained. In this sample the table shows approximately 480,000 clones, approximately 88% of which occur a single time. The top ten clonotypes cover 9.5% to 15% of the sample.

Sequencing was performed on peripheral blood, taken in a trial of Ad26.COV2.S vaccine versus placebo. All receptors come from a person between 18 and 60 years old who received the Ad26.COV2.S COVID-19 vaccine or a placebo.

This clone turned up a few times. The CDR3 nucleotides are TGTGCCACTTCGTTTCGGAACACTGAAGCTTTCTTT. Translating gives CATSFRNTEAFF. The chain employs TRBV7-9 and TRBJ1-1, with D unresolved. Germline assignment: CDR1 SEHNR and CDR2 FQNEAQ (reference sequence). The V end lost 10 bases, the J end lost 1 base, and 10 bases lay between the germline ends. The CDR3 spans 12 residues.

The chain employs TRBV4-3 and TRBJ2-7, with D perhaps matching TRBD1 (5 bases). The V end was cut by 0 bases, the J end by 6 bases, with 12 bases between. The germline CDR1 and CDR2 sequences are LGHNA and YSLEER. This CDR3 has 14 amino acids. The CDR3 sequence: CASSQEGPRAEQYF. CDR3 bases: TGCGCCAGCAGCCAAGAAGGCCCCAGGGCCGAGCAGTACTTC.

This clone showed up just a few times. This sample also contains other DNA sequences that code for the same CDR3. The rearrangement joins TRBV28 to TRBJ2-2; TRBD2 might be the D (6 bases). Between the trimmed V and J ends, which lost 3 bases and 2 bases, there was a span of 7 bases. The CDR3 spans 14 residues. The germline V gene encodes CDR1 MDHEN and CDR2 SYDVKM. CDR3 sequence reads: CASSLGGNTGELFF. The CDR3 DNA is TGTGCCAGCAGTTTGGGGGGTAACACCGGGGAGCTGTTTTTT.

Written as DNA, the CDR3 is TGTGCCTGGAGCCGGGCCCCGAACACTGAAGCTTTCTTT. Translated: CAWSRAPNTEAFF. This rearrangement joins TRBV30 to TRBJ1-1; D ambiguous. Germline V lookup: CDR1 GTSNPN, CDR2 SVGIG (reference sequence). The CDR3 is 13 amino acids. V dropped 3 bases and J dropped 1 base, with 9 bases sitting between them.

This clone was seen more than once but under ten times. This rearrangement joins TRBV10-3 to TRBJ1-4; 9 bases fit TRBD1. J lost 5 bases, V lost 2 bases, and 9 bases had no gene match. The V gene's germline CDR1 is ENHRY and CDR2 SYGVKD. The CDR3 is 17 residues long. CDR3 sequence: CAISEMGQGGSNEKLFF. For the CDR3, the DNA is TGTGCCATCAGTGAGATGGGACAGGGTGGGTCGAATGAAAAACTGTTTTTT.

The rearrangement links TRBV27 to TRBJ2-4, with TRBD2 matching over 9 bases. V was clipped by 5 bases and J by 3 bases; unmatched bases: 11. Per the germline V gene, CDR1 is MNHEY and CDR2 is SMNVEV (reference sequence). The CDR3 runs 17 residues. The CDR3 sequence: CASSPSSGRGGKNIQYF. The CDR3, as DNA: TGTGCCAGCAGTCCGAGTAGCGGGAGAGGAGGCAAAAACATTCAGTACTTC.